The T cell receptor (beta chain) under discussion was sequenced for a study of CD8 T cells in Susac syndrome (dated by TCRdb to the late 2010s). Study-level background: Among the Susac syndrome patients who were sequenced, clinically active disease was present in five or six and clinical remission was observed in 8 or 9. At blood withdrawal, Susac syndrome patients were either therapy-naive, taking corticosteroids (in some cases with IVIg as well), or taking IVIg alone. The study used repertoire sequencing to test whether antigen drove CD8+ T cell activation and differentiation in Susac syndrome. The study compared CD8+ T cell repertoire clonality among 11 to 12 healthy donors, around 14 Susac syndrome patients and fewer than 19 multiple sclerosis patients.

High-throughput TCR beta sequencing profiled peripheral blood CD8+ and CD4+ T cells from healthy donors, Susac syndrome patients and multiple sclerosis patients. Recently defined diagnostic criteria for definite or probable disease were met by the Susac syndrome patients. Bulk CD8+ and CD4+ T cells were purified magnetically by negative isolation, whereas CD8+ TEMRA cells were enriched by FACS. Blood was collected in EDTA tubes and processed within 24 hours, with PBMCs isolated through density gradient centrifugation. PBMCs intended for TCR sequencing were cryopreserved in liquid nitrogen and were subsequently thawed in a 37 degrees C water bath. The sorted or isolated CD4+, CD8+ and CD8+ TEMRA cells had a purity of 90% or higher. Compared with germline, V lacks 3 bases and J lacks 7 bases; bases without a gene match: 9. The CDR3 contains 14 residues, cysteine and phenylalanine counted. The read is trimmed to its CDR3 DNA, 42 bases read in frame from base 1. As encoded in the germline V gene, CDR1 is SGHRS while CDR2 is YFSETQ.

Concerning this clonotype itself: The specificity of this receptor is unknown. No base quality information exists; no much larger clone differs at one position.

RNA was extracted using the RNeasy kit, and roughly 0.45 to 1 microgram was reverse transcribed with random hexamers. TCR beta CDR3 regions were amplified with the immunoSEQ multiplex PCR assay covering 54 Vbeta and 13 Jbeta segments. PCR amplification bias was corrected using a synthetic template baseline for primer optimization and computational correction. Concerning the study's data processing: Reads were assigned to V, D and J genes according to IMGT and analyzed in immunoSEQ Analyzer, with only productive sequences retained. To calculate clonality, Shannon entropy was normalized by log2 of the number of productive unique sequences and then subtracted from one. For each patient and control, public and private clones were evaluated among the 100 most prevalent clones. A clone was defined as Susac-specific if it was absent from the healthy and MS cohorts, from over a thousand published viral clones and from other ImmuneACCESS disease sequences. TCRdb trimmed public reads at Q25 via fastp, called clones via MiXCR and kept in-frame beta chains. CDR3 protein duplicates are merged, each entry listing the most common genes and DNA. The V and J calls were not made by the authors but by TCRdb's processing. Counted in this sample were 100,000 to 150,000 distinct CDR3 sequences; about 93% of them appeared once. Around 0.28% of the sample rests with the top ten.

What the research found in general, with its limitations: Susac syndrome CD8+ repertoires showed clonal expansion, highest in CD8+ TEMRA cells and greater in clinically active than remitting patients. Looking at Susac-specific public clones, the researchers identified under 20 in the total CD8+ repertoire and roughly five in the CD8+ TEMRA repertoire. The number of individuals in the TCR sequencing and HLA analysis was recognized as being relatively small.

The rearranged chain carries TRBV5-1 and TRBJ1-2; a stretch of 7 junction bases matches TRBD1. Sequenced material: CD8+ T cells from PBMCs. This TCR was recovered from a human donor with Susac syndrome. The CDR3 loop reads CASSSLTGKSGYTF. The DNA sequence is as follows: TGCGCCAGCAGCTCACTGACAGGGAAGAGTGGCTACACCTTC. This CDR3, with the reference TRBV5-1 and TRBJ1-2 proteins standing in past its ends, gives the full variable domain KAGVTQTPRYLIKTRGQQVTLSCSPISGHRSVSWYQQTPGQGLQFLFEYFSETQRNKGNFPGRFSGRQFSNSRSEMNVSTLELGDSALYLCASSSLTGKSGYTFGSGTRLTVV.